This T cell receptor (beta chain) is from a study of radiation and T cells in renal cell carcinoma. This sample's time point: baseline pretreatment blood. Treatment in this sample: 15 Gy SBRT to primary tumor, nephrectomy 4 weeks later. Measured with immunoSEQ multiplex PCR; TCRdb has only the in-frame clones, and not every one. The data hold about 140,000 clones, with roughly 80% observed a single time. Trimming stripped 4 bases from V and 9 bases from J, with 13 bases between. CDR1 is SEHNR, CDR2 FQNEAQ, per germline (reference sequence). This CDR3 is 13 amino acids long. This clone was recorded a few times.

This clonotype originated in a woman aged 45-65 years with renal cell carcinoma. This material consisted of blood, taken from a patient whose treatment included radiotherapy and nephrectomy. The chain has TRBV7-9 and TRBJ1-5; no clear D. The CDR3 DNA follows: TGTGCCAGCAGCTCAGCAGCCGTTGGGCCCCAGCATTTT. This translates into CASSSAAVGPQHF. The full variable domain, with the rest looked up from reference TRBV7-9 and TRBJ1-5, is DTGVSQNPRHKITKRGQNVTFRCDPISEHNRLYWYRQTLGQGPEFLTYFQNEAQLEKSRLLSDRFSAERPKGSFSTLEIQRTEQGDSAMYLCASSSAAVGPQHFGDGTRLSIL.